The present T cell receptor (beta chain) was sequenced within a study of T-cell memory formation after mild COVID-19. This clonotype was observed a handful of times. Its antigen is currently unknown. After 5'RACE with constant-segment primers, TCR alpha and TCR beta cDNA libraries carrying sample barcodes and UMIs were obtained. MiXCR was run by TCRdb on the 5' RACE reads, yielding one entry per CDR3 protein. The sample has 150,000 to 200,000 distinct CDR3 sequences; roughly 14% are singletons. Study conclusions and caveats: The CD4+ clones that contracted clustered mainly within CM and EM, and the CD8+ clones concentrated in EMRA. CD4/CD8 balance held among clones contracting day 15 to 85, and later expanders leaned CD4+.

Germline V gene sequence: CDR1 SNHLY, CDR2 FYNNEI. CDR3 length: 14 residues. Between the trimmed V and J ends, which lost 7 bases and 6 bases, there was a span of 18 bases. The chain uses TRBV2 and TRBJ1-1; D uncertain. The sequenced sample was PBMCs or a T cell subset sorted from them (not recorded which). The receptor comes from an adult woman who had mild COVID-19 (a few samples of this study predate the infection). Cell type and time point are not known. Here the CDR3 reads CASTREALVPEAFF. The CDR3 DNA sequence: TGTGCCAGCACTAGGGAAGCCCTGGTCCCTGAAGCTTTCTTT.